The 32 T cell receptor beta chains listed next were all sequenced from one sample in a study of T cells expressing NK-cell markers (dated by TCRdb to between 2020 and 2021). The library was prepared using 5' RACE. Sequencer: Illumina HiSeq 2000. Each CDR3 protein sequence appears as one entry after TCRdb reprocessed the reads, and no DNA is included. The data table for this sample lists about 460,000 distinct CDR3 sequences. The leading ten clones occupy more than 1.4% of the sample. The source material was blood T cells: a sorted CD56 or NKG2C T cell subset, CD4+ or CD8+ T cells, or bulk PBMC T cells (not recorded which). Source of these receptors: a woman aged 45-65 years in good health. Donor details come from another sample of the same person, matched by shared clones.

The chain combines TRBV10-3 with TRBJ1-1; TCRdb gives TRBD1 as the D gene, but with no DNA this cannot be confirmed. Germline assignment: CDR1 ENHRY and CDR2 SYGVKD. This CDR3 is built from 16 residues. CDR3 amino acids: CAISPTPTGGNTEAFF.

V gene TRBV29-1 combines with J gene TRBJ2-4; TCRdb's assignment of TRBD1 cannot be checked, as there is no DNA. The CDR3 runs to 14 residues. Per the germline V gene, CDR1 is SQVTM and CDR2 is ANQGSEA. CDR3 region: CSGGQGGAKNIQYF. The variable domain in full, with the rest retrieved from reference TRBV29-1 and TRBJ2-4, is SAVISQKPSRDICQRGTSLTIQCQVDSQVTMMFWYRQQPGQSLTLIATANQGSEATYESGFVIDKFPISRPNLTFSTLTVSNMSPEDSSIYLCSGGQGGAKNIQYFGAGTRLSVL.

V usage is TRBV7-6 and J usage is TRBJ2-7; TCRdb designates TRBD1, a call that cannot be tested without DNA. The CDR3 is 15 amino acids. Germline CDR1 is SGHVS and CDR2 is FNYEAQ. The CDR3 loop is CASSREEGGTYEQYF. The full variable domain, rest sourced from reference TRBV7-6 and TRBJ2-7, is GAGVSQSPRYKVTKRGQDVALRCDPISGHVSLYWYRQALGQGPEFLTYFNYEAQQDKSGLPNDRFSAERPEGSISTLTIQRTEQRDSAMYRCASSREEGGTYEQYFGPGTRLTVT.

The V gene is TRBV7-9, the J gene TRBJ2-1; without DNA, the TCRdb call of TRBD2 cannot be checked. CDR1 is SEHNR and CDR2 is FQNEAQ in the germline V gene (reference sequence). The CDR3 loop spans 17 amino acids. CDR3 residues: CASSLISGRVSYNEQFF.

This chain connects TRBV5-1 to TRBJ2-7; the TCRdb D gene call, TRBD1, has no DNA to confirm it. This CDR3 region has 12 residues. Germline CDR1 reads SGHRS; CDR2 reads YFSETQ. CDR3 sequence reads: CASSDTGSEQYF.

The CDR3 loop reads CASSQDPRANEKLFF. The chain employs TRBV4-2 and TRBJ1-4. The CDR3 totals 15 residues. Germline loops: CDR1 LGHNA, CDR2 YNFKEQ.

The chain has TRBV3-1 and TRBJ2-2; TCRdb's assignment of TRBD1 cannot be checked, as there is no DNA. This CDR3 has 16 residues. Germline loops: CDR1 LGHDT, CDR2 YNNKEL (reference sequence). The CDR3 loop reads CASSQRQGARTGELFF.

This chain uses TRBV30 with TRBJ2-7; TCRdb picks TRBD1, but there is no DNA to check that call. This CDR3 region has 13 residues. Germline-derived CDR1 and CDR2 are GTSNPN and SVGIG (reference sequence). This CDR3 is CAWSQRGRGEQYF.

V is TRBV15 and J is TRBJ2-3; there is no DNA to check the TCRdb D call of TRBD2. Germline V lookup: CDR1 LNHNV, CDR2 YYDKDF (reference sequence). This CDR3 has 15 residues. The CDR3 is CATAGGALVTDTQYF.

The chain couples TRBV20-1 to TRBJ1-6; TCRdb's D call of TRBD1 is untestable without DNA. This CDR3 is built from 15 residues. Per germline, CDR1 DFQATT and CDR2 SNEGSKA (reference sequence). CDR3 loop: CSARDRVSDNSPLHF.

The rearrangement links TRBV5-1 to TRBJ2-3; TCRdb gives TRBD1 as the D gene, but with no DNA this cannot be confirmed. Germline V lookup: CDR1 SGHRS, CDR2 YFSETQ. This CDR3 has 15 residues. CDR3 protein: CASSSGDRGRDTQYF. The full variable domain, in which reference TRBV5-1 and TRBJ2-3 provide the parts outside the CDR3, is KAGVTQTPRYLIKTRGQQVTLSCSPISGHRSVSWYQQTPGQGLQFLFEYFSETQRNKGNFPGRFSGRQFSNSRSEMNVSTLELGDSALYLCASSSGDRGRDTQYFGPGTRLTVL.

The V call is TRBV5-1, the J call TRBJ2-1; the D gene TCRdb calls, TRBD1, cannot be checked with no DNA. This CDR3 comprises 15 residues. CDR1 and CDR2 from the germline V gene are SGHRS and YFSETQ. CDR3 in amino acids: CASSLTSGQGNEQFF.

The gene calls are TRBV28 and TRBJ2-3; TCRdb returns TRBD2, unconfirmable since there is no DNA. Germline values: CDR1 MDHEN, CDR2 SYDVKM. This CDR3 has 17 residues. CDR3 protein: CASSPQTSGASTDTQYF.

The gene calls are TRBV5-4 and TRBJ2-1; checking the TCRdb D call of TRBD1 is not possible without DNA. Germline V CDR1 and CDR2: SGHNT, YYREEE (reference sequence). The CDR3 runs to 12 residues. Here the CDR3 reads CASSPDREKQFF.

The chain carries TRBV5-5 and TRBJ2-1. Per the germline V gene, CDR1 is SGHKS and CDR2 is YYEKEE (reference sequence). This CDR3 spans 13 amino acids. The CDR3 is CASSLGPHNEQFF.

The genes are TRBV30 and TRBJ1-5; absent DNA, TCRdb's TRBD1 call cannot be checked. This CDR3 spans 13 amino acids. The germline V gene encodes CDR1 GTSNPN and CDR2 SVGIG (reference sequence). CDR3 sequence: CAWSRVGNQPQHF.

CDR3 sequence: CASGPNDGDQPQHF. The chain carries TRBV12-5 and TRBJ1-5; TCRdb outputs TRBD1, but without DNA this stays unchecked. The CDR3 is 14 amino acids. Germline CDR1 is LGHNT and CDR2 is FRNRAP.

The V call is TRBV30, the J call TRBJ1-2; the D call of TRBD1 rests on TCRdb alone, since no DNA is present to check it. Germline values: CDR1 GTSNPN, CDR2 SVGIG (reference sequence). The CDR3 extends over 14 amino acids. CDR3 sequence: CAWSVGGTIGGYTF.

The V gene is TRBV12-3 or TRBV12-4, the J gene TRBJ1-3; there is no DNA to check the TCRdb D call of TRBD1. The CDR3 consists of 18 residues. CDR3 loop: CASSFPGTGGTSGNTIYF.

This chain uses TRBV5-6 with TRBJ1-5; the TCRdb D gene call, TRBD1, has no DNA to confirm it. The CDR3 loop spans 16 amino acids. Per the germline V gene, CDR1 is SGHDT and CDR2 is YYEEEE. This CDR3 reads CASSLYGGPYNQPQHF. The full variable domain, with the rest looked up from reference TRBV5-6 and TRBJ1-5, is DAGVTQSPTHLIKTRGQQVTLRCSPKSGHDTVSWYQQALGQGPQFIFQYYEEEERQRGNFPDRFSGHQFPNYSSELNVNALLLGDSALYLCASSLYGGPYNQPQHFGDGTRLSIL.

The J gene is TRBJ1-6, the V gene TRBV5-1; as DNA is missing, the TRBD1 call by TCRdb cannot be tested. This CDR3 has 15 amino acids. Germline values: CDR1 SGHRS, CDR2 YFSETQ. CDR3 loop: CASSLGTMGNSPLHF.

The chain joins TRBV28 to TRBJ1-2; TCRdb indicates TRBD1, and absent DNA this call remains unverified. CDR1 is MDHEN and CDR2 is SYDVKM in the germline V gene. The CDR3 spans 15 residues. CDR3 sequence reads: CASRSPTGGGFGYTF.

The chain links TRBV11-3 to TRBJ2-2; TCRdb calls TRBD1, which cannot be checked without DNA. There are 14 residues in the CDR3. Germline V gives CDR1 SGHNT, CDR2 YENEEA. The CDR3 is CASSLGGRSGELFF.

The chain has TRBV5-4 and TRBJ2-5; absent DNA, TCRdb's TRBD2 call cannot be checked. In germline, CDR1 is SGHNT, CDR2 YYREEE (reference sequence). The CDR3 covers 15 residues. The CDR3 spells CASSLQTSGISTQYF.

The chain couples TRBV12-3 or TRBV12-4 to TRBJ1-5; TCRdb's D gene call, TRBD1, goes unchecked for lack of DNA. The CDR3 consists of 17 residues. CDR3 protein: CASSSRRDRGPNQPQHF.

The rearrangement links TRBV5-1 to TRBJ2-1; TCRdb outputs TRBD2, but without DNA this stays unchecked. The CDR3 is 14 amino acids. Germline values: CDR1 SGHRS, CDR2 YFSETQ. The CDR3 spells CATSGLAGVGEQFF.

The chain joins TRBV24-1 to TRBJ2-1; TCRdb's D gene call, TRBD2, goes unchecked for lack of DNA. From germline, CDR1 is KGHDR and CDR2 SFDVKD. The CDR3 has 16 amino acids. The CDR3 spells CATSDLTSGRVDEQFF.

CDR3: CASSQSGRADEQFF. The V and J genes are TRBV5-6 and TRBJ2-1; TCRdb's D gene call, TRBD2, goes unchecked for lack of DNA. The CDR3 consists of 14 residues. Per the germline V gene, CDR1 is SGHDT and CDR2 is YYEEEE.

CDR3 amino acids: CASRPYRGSNYGYTF. The chain uses TRBV6-5 and TRBJ1-2; the D gene TCRdb calls, TRBD1, cannot be checked with no DNA. The V gene's germline CDR1 is MNHEY and CDR2 SVGAGI. CDR3 length: 15 residues.

The chain couples TRBV12-3 or TRBV12-4 to TRBJ2-1; as DNA is missing, the TRBD2 call by TCRdb cannot be tested. This CDR3 contains 14 residues. CDR3 residues: CATSARGTWNEQFF.

The chain recombines TRBV12-3 or TRBV12-4 with TRBJ2-1; TCRdb returns TRBD2, unconfirmable since there is no DNA. CDR3 length: 15 residues. The CDR3 sequence is CASRITSGSSNEQFF.

This chain uses TRBV2 with TRBJ2-1; TCRdb lists TRBD1, though no DNA is available to test this call. The CDR3 totals 12 residues. Per the germline V gene, CDR1 is SNHLY and CDR2 is FYNNEI. CDR3 in amino acids: CASSYTGGGQFF.